These 17 T cell receptor beta chains were sequenced from one sample in a study of blood T cell repertoires in COVID-19. Profiling relied on immunoSEQ multiplex PCR, and the TCRdb table lists in-frame clones only, not all of them. The table lists around 130,000 clones, around nine tenths of them singletons, with 8% to 11% in the top ten. The source material was peripheral blood. The receptor source for this set is a man in his sixties with active or convalescent COVID-19.

The V gene is TRBV18, the J gene TRBJ2-3; the D is unclear. The V and J ends lost 0 bases and 0 bases respectively, with 7 bases between them. The CDR3 covers 15 residues. Germline V gives CDR1 KGHSH, CDR2 LQKENI. CDR3 region: CASSPPRLSTDTQYF. The CDR3 DNA sequence: TGTGCCAGCTCACCACCGAGACTTAGCACAGATACGCAGTATTTT.

This chain connects TRBV19 to TRBJ2-2, with 10 bases that match TRBD2. The length of the CDR3 is 18 residues. Trimming took 5 bases from V and 1 from J; bases not matched to a gene: 10. Per the germline V gene, CDR1 is LNHDA and CDR2 is SQIVND (reference sequence). CDR3 region: CASSFSGLAVMNTGELFF. The DNA of the CDR3 is TGTGCCAGTAGTTTTTCCGGACTAGCGGTTATGAACACCGGGGAGCTGTTTTTT.

The chain carries TRBV3-1 (or the pseudogene TRBV3-2) and TRBJ2-1; perhaps TRBD2 as D (6 bases). The CDR3 is 17 residues long. With 2 bases removed from V and 2 bases from J, the gap between germline ends came to 16 bases. The germline CDR1 and CDR2 sequences are LGHDT and YNNKEL (reference sequence). The CDR3 loop is CASSQNGGFFTYNEQFF. The CDR3 region has the DNA TGTGCCAGCAGCCAAAATGGGGGGTTTTTTACCTACAATGAGCAGTTCTTC.

The genes are TRBV5-5 and TRBJ2-6; 9 bases agree with TRBD1. Per the germline V gene, CDR1 is SGHKS and CDR2 is YYEKEE (reference sequence). This CDR3 contains 18 residues. The V gene end was trimmed by 4 bases and the J gene end by 0 bases; junction bases not matched to a gene: 8. This CDR3 reads CASSPGGQGPSGANVLTF. The DNA for the CDR3 is TGTGCCAGCAGCCCCGGGGGACAGGGTCCCTCTGGGGCCAACGTCCTGACTTTC.

The chain combines TRBV25-1 with TRBJ2-1, with D possibly TRBD1 on 6 matching bases. The V gene's germline CDR1 is MGHDK and CDR2 SYGVNS. Trimming shortened V by 4 bases and J by 3 bases, and 13 bases separated the two germline ends. CDR3 length equals 15 residues. In DNA form, the CDR3 reads TGTGCCAGCAGTGCGCAGGGGATGATCTACAATGAGCAGTTCTTC. Translated, it gives CASSAQGMIYNEQFF. Full variable domain (missing parts from reference TRBV25-1 and TRBJ2-1): EADIYQTPRYLVIGTGKKITLECSQTMGHDKMYWYQQDPGMELHLIHYSYGVNSTEKGDLSSESTVSRIRTEHFPLTLESARPSHTSQYLCASSAQGMIYNEQFFGPGTRLTVL.

The chain recombines TRBV2 with TRBJ2-1; possible D gene TRBD2, 6 bases. Germline CDR1 SNHLY, CDR2 FYNNEI. The CDR3 spans 17 residues. The ends were cut back, 4 bases at V and 0 bases at J, with 16 bases in the middle. The CDR3 sequence: CASSGQPGLSSYNEQFF. CDR3 coding DNA: TGTGCCAGCAGTGGACAACCGGGACTTAGCTCCTACAATGAGCAGTTCTTC.

This chain links TRBV6-2 or TRBV6-3 with TRBJ2-7, with 7 bases that match TRBD1. Losses at the gene ends were 5 bases for V and 6 bases for J; bases not matched to a gene: 13. The V gene's germline CDR1 is MNHEY and CDR2 SVGEGT. This CDR3 spans 15 amino acids. CDR3 sequence: CASSNTDRVGFEQYF. The CDR3 DNA reads TGTGCCAGCAGTAACACCGACAGGGTAGGGTTCGAGCAGTACTTC.

The CDR3 region is CASSIQGLMNLGAGYTF. The DNA for the CDR3 is TGTGCCAGCTCGATTCAAGGGCTGATGAATCTTGGGGCTGGCTACACCTTC. This sequence joins TRBV18 and TRBJ1-2, with D perhaps TRBD1 (5 bases). The CDR3 has 17 residues. Germline V lookup: CDR1 KGHSH, CDR2 LQKENI. The V gene lost 6 bases and the J gene lost 7 bases, with 27 bases spanning the gap. Variable domain in full (rest from reference TRBV18 and TRBJ1-2): NAGVMQNPRHLVRRRGQEARLRCSPMKGHSHVYWYRQLPEEGLKFMVYLQKENIIDESGMPKERFSAEFPKEGPSILRIQQVVRGDSAAYFCASSIQGLMNLGAGYTFGSGTRLTVV.

This chain connects TRBV7-3 to TRBJ2-7; 10 positions match TRBD2. The trim removed 1 base at V and 2 bases at J, leaving 5 bases unmatched. In germline, CDR1 is SGHTA, CDR2 FQGTGA. The CDR3 length is 16 residues. In nucleotides, the CDR3 is TGTGCCAGCAGCTTAAGTTTAGCGGGAGGTCCCTACGAGCAGTACTTC. Translation: CASSLSLAGGPYEQYF.

V and J are TRBV9 and TRBJ2-7, with D uncertain. The germline gives CDR1 SGDLS, CDR2 YYNGEE. This CDR3 spans 14 amino acids. V lost 0 bases and J 5 bases, leaving 12 bases between the germline ends. The CDR3 region has the DNA TGTGCCAGCAGCGTAGTTGGTAGCCTGCACGAGCAGTACTTC. It encodes CASSVVGSLHEQYF.

This clone was picked up one time. The chain joins TRBV27 to TRBJ1-5; no reliable D call. Germline V lookup: CDR1 MNHEY, CDR2 SMNVEV (reference sequence). This CDR3 spans 13 amino acids. V lost 10 bases and J 0 bases, leaving 10 bases between the germline ends. The CDR3 sequence: CATRGASNQPQHF. Here the CDR3 DNA reads TGTGCCACCCGGGGTGCTAGCAATCAGCCCCAGCATTTT.

A word on this clone: This specimen includes other DNA sequences encoding the same CDR3. The chain links TRBV19 to TRBJ2-7; 11 nucleotides align to TRBD2. V lost 3 bases and J lost 3; bases outside the gene matches: 4. The length of the CDR3 is 15 residues. Germline values: CDR1 LNHDA, CDR2 SQIVND (reference sequence). CDR3 in DNA: TGTGCCAGTAGTATCGGGACTAGCGGTTACTACGAGCAGTACTTC. This encodes CASSIGTSGYYEQYF. Combining the CDR3 with reference TRBV19 and TRBJ2-7 gives the whole variable domain DGGITQSPKYLFRKEGQNVTLSCEQNLNHDAMYWYRQDPGQGLRLIYYSQIVNDFQKGDIAEGYSVSREKKESFPLTVTSAQKNPTAFYLCASSIGTSGYYEQYFGPGTRLTVT.

This chain connects TRBV7-9 to TRBJ2-7, with D perhaps matching TRBD1 (6 bases). Trimming cost V 1 base and J 6 bases, with 19 bases left between them. The germline CDR1 and CDR2 sequences are SEHNR and FQNEAQ (reference sequence). There are 16 residues in the CDR3. Written as DNA, the CDR3 is TGTGCCAGCAGCTTAGGTCTTGGACAGCTGAGGGGCGAGCAGTACTTC. It specifies CASSLGLGQLRGEQYF.

The CDR3 loop is CASSSGLEAYNEQFF. CDR3 DNA sequence: TGTGCCAGCTCATCGGGACTCGAGGCCTACAATGAGCAGTTCTTC. The V gene is TRBV18, the J gene TRBJ2-1, with D possibly being TRBD2 (6 bases). Germline V lookup: CDR1 KGHSH, CDR2 LQKENI. V gave up 5 bases and J gave up 2 bases, with 13 bases separating them. This CDR3 is built from 15 residues.

In regard to this clone: This CDR3 is also generated by other DNA sequences in the sample. This chain links TRBV18 with TRBJ1-1, with a possible D match to TRBD1 (5 bases). The CDR3 has 12 residues. Germline lookup yields CDR1 KGHSH and CDR2 LQKENI. V dropped 2 bases and J dropped 4 bases, with 5 bases sitting between them. The CDR3 bases are TGTGCCAGCTCACCAACAGGCACTGAAGCTTTCTTT. This gives the protein CASSPTGTEAFF.

The chain carries TRBV2 and TRBJ2-1; 7 bases line up with TRBD1. With 6 bases clipped from V and 10 bases from J, the junction kept 9 bases outside the gene matches. Looked up from germline, CDR1 is SNHLY and CDR2 is FYNNEI. The CDR3 contains 13 residues. Here the CDR3 reads CASRVGTEDEQFF. The CDR3 DNA is TGTGCCAGCAGAGTCGGGACAGAGGACGAGCAGTTCTTC.

The V gene is TRBV11-2, the J gene TRBJ2-2; D is possibly TRBD1 (6 bases). CDR3 length: 16 amino acids. V was pared by 2 bases and J by 2 bases, with 12 bases between. Per germline, CDR1 SGHAT and CDR2 FQNNGV. CDR3 sequence reads: CASSLYLQGNTGELFF. The CDR3 DNA sequence: TGTGCCAGCAGCTTATACTTACAGGGAAACACCGGGGAGCTGTTTTTT. The full variable domain, in which reference TRBV11-2 and TRBJ2-2 provide the parts outside the CDR3, is EAGVAQSPRYKIIEKRQSVAFWCNPISGHATLYWYQQILGQGPKLLIQFQNNGVVDDSQLPKDRFSAERLKGVDSTLKIQPAKLEDSAVYLCASSLYLQGNTGELFFGEGSRLTVL.